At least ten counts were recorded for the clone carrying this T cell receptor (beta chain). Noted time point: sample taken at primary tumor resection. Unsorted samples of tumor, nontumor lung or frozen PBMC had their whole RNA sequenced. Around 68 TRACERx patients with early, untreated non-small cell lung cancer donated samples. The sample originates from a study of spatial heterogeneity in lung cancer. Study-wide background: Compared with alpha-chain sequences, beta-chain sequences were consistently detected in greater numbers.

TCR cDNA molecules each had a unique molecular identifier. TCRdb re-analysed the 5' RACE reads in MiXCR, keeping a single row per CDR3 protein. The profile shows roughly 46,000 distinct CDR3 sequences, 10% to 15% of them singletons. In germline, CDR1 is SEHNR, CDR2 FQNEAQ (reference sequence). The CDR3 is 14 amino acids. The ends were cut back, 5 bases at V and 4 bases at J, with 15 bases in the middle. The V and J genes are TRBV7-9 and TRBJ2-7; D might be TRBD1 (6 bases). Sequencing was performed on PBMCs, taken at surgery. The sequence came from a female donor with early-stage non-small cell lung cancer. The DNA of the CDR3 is TGTGCCAGCAGCCTACAGGGAGAGAAGTACGAGCAGTACTTC. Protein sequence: CASSLQGEKYEQYF.